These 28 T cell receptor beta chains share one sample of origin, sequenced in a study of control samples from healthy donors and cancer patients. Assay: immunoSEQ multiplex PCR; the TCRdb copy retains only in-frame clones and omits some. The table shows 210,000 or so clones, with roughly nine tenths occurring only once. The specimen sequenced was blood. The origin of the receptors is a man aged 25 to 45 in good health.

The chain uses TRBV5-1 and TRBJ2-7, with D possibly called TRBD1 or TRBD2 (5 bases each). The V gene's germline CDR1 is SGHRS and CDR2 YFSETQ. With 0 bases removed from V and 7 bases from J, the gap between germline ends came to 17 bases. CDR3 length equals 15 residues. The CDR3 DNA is TGCGCCAGCAGCTTGGATAAGGGGCCCTCGGGGGAGCAGTACTTC. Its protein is CASSLDKGPSGEQYF.

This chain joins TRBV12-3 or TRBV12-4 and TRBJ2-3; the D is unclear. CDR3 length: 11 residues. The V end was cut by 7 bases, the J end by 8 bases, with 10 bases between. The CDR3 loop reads CASTSVGTQYF. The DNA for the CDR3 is TGTGCCAGCACCTCCGTGGGTACGCAGTATTTT.

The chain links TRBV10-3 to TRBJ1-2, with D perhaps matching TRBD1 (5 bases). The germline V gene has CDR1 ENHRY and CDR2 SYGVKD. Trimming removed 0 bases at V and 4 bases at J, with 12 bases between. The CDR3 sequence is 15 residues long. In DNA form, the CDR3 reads TGTGCCATCAGTGAGTCCTCGGGGACGGGCTATGGCTACACCTTC. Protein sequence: CAISESSGTGYGYTF.

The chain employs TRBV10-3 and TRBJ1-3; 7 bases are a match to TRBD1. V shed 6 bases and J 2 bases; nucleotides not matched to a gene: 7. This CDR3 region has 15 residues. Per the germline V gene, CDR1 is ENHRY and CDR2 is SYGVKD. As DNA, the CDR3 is TGTGCCATCAGAAACGGACAGGACGCTGGAAACACCATATATTTT. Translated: CAIRNGQDAGNTIYF.

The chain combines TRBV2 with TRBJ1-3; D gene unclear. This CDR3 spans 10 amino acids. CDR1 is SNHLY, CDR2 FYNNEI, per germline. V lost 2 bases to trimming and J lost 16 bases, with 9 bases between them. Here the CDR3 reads CASSEISWYF. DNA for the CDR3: TGTGCCAGCAGTGAAATCAGTTGGTATTTT.

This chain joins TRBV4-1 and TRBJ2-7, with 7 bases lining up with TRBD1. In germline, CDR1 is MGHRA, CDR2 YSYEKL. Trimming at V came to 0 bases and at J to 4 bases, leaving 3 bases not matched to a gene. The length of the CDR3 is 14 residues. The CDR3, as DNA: TGCGCCAGCAGCCAAGAGACAGGGCCGTACGAGCAGTACTTC. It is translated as CASSQETGPYEQYF.

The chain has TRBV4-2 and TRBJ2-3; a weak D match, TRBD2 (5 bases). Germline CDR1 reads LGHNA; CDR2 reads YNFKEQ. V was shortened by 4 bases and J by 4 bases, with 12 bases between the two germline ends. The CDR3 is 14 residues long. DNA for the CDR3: TGTGCCAGCAGCCCAGGCGGGCTGGCAGATACGCAGTATTTT. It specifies CASSPGGLADTQYF.

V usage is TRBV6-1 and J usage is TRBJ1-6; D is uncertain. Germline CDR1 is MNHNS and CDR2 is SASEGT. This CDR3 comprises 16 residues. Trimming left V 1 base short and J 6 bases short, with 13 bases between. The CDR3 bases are TGTGCCAGCAGTGAAGTCGCAGGCCGCGGTAATTCACCCCTCCACTTT. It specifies CASSEVAGRGNSPLHF.

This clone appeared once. CDR3 amino acids: CASSEWPARVYEQYF. DNA of the CDR3: TGTGCCAGCAGTGAATGGCCCGCCAGGGTATACGAGCAGTACTTC. The chain couples TRBV6-1 to TRBJ2-7; D possibly corresponds to TRBD1 (5 bases). This CDR3 region has 15 residues. V was pared by 2 bases and J by 4 bases, with 15 bases between. CDR1 MNHNS and CDR2 SASEGT come from the germline V gene.

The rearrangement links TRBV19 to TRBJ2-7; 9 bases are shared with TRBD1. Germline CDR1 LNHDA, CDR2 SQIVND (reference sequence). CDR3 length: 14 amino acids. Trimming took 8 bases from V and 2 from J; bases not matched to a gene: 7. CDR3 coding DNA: TGTGCCAGTCGCGCGGGACAGGGTACCTACGAGCAGTACTTC. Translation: CASRAGQGTYEQYF.

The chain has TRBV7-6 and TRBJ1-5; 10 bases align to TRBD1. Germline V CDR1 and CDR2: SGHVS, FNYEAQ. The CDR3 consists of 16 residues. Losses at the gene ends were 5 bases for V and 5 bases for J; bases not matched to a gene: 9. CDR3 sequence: CASSQGQGRLDQPQHF. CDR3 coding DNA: TGTGCCAGCAGCCAGGGACAGGGGCGTTTGGATCAGCCCCAGCATTTT. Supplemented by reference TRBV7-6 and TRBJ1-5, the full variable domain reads GAGVSQSPRYKVTKRGQDVALRCDPISGHVSLYWYRQALGQGPEFLTYFNYEAQQDKSGLPNDRFSAERPEGSISTLTIQRTEQRDSAMYRCASSQGQGRLDQPQHFGDGTRLSIL.

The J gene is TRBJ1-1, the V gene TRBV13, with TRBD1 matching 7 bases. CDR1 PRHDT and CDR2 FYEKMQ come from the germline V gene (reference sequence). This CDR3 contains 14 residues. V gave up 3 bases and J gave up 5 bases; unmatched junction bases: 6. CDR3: CASSLDRLRTEAFF. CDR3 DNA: TGTGCCAGCAGCTTGGACAGGCTTCGAACTGAAGCTTTCTTT.

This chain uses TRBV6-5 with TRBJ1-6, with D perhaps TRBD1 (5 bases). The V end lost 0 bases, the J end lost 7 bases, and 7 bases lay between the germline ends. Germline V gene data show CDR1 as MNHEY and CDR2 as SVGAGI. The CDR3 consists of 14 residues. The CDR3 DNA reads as TGTGCCAGCAGTTACTCTGAGGGGAATTCACCCCTCCACTTT. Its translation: CASSYSEGNSPLHF.

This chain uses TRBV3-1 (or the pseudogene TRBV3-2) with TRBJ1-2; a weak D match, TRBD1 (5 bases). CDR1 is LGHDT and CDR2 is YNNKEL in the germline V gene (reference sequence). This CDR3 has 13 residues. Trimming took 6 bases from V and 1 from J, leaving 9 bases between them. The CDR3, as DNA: TGTGCCAGCAGAGGGGCGGGTAACTATGGCTACACCTTC. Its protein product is CASRGAGNYGYTF.

CDR3 nucleotide sequence: TGTGCCAGCAGCCTCCGGGGGTGGAATCAGCCCCAGCATTTT. Translation: CASSLRGWNQPQHF. The chain couples TRBV6-6 to TRBJ1-5; possibly TRBD1 for D (5 bases). The CDR3 sequence is 14 residues long. The V gene lost 6 bases and the J gene lost 4 bases, with 13 bases spanning the gap. Germline values: CDR1 MNHNY, CDR2 SVGAGI (reference sequence).

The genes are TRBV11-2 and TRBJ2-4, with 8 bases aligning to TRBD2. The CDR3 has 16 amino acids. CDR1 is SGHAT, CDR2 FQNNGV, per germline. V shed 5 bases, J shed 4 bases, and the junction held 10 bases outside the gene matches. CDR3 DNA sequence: TGTGCCAGCAGCCCGGCCGGGGTAGCGGGGAAAAACATTCAGTACTTC. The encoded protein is CASSPAGVAGKNIQYF.

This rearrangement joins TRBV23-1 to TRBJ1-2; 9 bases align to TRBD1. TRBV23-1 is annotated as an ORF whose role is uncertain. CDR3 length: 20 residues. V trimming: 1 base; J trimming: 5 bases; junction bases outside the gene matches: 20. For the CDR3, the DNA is TGCGCCAGCAGTCAATTATCGAAGCGGACAGGGGCGGGGGGTAGGTATGGCTACACCTTC. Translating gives CASSQLSKRTGAGGRYGYTF.

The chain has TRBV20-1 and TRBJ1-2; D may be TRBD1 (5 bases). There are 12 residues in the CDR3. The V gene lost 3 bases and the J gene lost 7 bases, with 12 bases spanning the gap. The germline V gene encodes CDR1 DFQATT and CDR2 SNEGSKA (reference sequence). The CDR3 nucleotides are TGCAGTGCTAGTTGGGGGGTGGGTGGCTACACCTTC. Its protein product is CSASWGVGGYTF.

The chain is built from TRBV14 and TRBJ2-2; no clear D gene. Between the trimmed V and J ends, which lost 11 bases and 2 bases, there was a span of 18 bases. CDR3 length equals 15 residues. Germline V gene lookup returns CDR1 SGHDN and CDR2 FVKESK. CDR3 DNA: TGTGCCTGCAAAAAACAGACGACCAACACCGGGGAGCTGTTTTTT. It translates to CACKKQTTNTGELFF.

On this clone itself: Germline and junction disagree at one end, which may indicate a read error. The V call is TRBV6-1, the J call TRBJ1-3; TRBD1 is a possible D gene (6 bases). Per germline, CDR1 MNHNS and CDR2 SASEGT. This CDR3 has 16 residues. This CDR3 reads CASREGGGGPGNTIYF. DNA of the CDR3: TGTGCCAGCAGAGAAGGAGGGGGAGGGCCTGGAAACACCATATATTTT.

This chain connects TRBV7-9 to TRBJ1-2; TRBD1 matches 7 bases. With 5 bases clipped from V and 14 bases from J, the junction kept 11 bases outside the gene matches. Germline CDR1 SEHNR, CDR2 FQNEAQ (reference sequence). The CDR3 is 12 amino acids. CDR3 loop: CASSPGQAPTTF. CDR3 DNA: TGTGCCAGCAGCCCTGGACAGGCTCCGACGACCTTC.

The CDR3 nucleotides are TGTGCCACCAGACCCGTAGACGTACTTGGCTACACCTTC. Its translation: CATRPVDVLGYTF. The gene calls are TRBV28 and TRBJ1-2; no clear D. Per the germline V gene, CDR1 is MDHEN and CDR2 is SYDVKM. This CDR3 is 13 amino acids long. V was trimmed by 10 bases and J by 7 bases, leaving 19 bases between them.

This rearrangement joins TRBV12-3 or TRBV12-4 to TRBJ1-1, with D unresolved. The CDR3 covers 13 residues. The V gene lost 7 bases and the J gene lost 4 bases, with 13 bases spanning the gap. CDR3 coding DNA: TGTGCCAGCAAAAAAGGTGAGGGCACTGAAGCTTTCTTT. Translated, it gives CASKKGEGTEAFF.

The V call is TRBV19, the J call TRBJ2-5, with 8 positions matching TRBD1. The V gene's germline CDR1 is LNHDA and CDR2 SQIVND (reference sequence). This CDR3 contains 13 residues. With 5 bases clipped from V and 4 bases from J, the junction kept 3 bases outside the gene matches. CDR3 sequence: CASSEDRAETQYF. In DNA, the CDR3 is TGTGCCAGTAGTGAGGACAGGGCAGAGACCCAGTACTTC.

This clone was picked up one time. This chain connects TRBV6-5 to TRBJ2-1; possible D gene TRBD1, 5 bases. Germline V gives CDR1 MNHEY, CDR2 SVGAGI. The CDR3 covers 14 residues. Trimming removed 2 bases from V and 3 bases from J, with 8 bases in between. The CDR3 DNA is TGTGCCAGCAGTTACCAGGACAACTACAATGAGCAGTTCTTC. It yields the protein CASSYQDNYNEQFF.

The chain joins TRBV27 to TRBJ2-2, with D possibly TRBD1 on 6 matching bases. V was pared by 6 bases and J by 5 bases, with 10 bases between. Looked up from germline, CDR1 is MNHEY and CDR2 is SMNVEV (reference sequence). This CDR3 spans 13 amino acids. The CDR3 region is CASSLDRTGELFF. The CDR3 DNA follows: TGTGCCAGCAGCCTTGACAGGACCGGGGAGCTGTTTTTT.

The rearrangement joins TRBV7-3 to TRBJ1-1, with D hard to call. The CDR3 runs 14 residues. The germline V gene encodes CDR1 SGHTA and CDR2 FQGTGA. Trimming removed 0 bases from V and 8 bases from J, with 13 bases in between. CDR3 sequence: CASSLTYEGSEAFF. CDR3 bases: TGTGCCAGCAGCTTAACGTACGAAGGAAGCGAAGCTTTCTTT.

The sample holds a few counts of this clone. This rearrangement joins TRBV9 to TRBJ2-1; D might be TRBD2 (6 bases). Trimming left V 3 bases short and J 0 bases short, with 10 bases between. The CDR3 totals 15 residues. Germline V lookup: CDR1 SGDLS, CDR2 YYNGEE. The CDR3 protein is CASSDGGSSYNEQFF. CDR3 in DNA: TGTGCCAGCAGCGATGGGGGGAGCTCCTACAATGAGCAGTTCTTC. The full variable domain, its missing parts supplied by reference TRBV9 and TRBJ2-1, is DSGVTQTPKHLITATGQRVTLRCSPRSGDLSVYWYQQSLDQGLQFLIQYYNGEERAKGNILERFSAQQFPDLHSELNLSSLELGDSALYFCASSDGGSSYNEQFFGPGTRLTVL.